This TCR beta chain emerged from a study of cytomegalovirus exposure and HLA in healthy donors. Study-wide results and caveats: The study listed under 200 cytomegalovirus-associated TCR beta chains. The study dropped some indistinguishable V segments, TRBV6-2 and TRBV6-3 among them. Reports described diagnosis of cytomegalovirus status by the classifier as highly specific and sensitive. A later analysis linked about 17,000 TCR beta sequences to HLA alleles at 0.05 false discovery rate.

In regard to this clone: No antigen is known for it.

In the PCR, 60 Vbeta and 13 Jbeta primers were used. Using immunoSEQ multiplex PCR, the repertoire was profiled, and TCRdb retains in-frame clones only, with some absent. This table holds 150,000 or so clones, about 80% found once. The CDR3 is 14 residues long. Trimming pared 1 base from V and 1 base from J, leaving 5 bases between. Germline CDR1 and CDR2: MGHRA and YSYEKL. The sample taken for sequencing was PBMCs. This sequence originates from a man aged 25-45 years in good health and CMV-seronegative. V and J are TRBV4-1 and TRBJ1-5; D is ambiguous. The CDR3 sequence is CASSQARSNQPQHF. The CDR3 DNA reads TGCGCCAGCAGCCAAGCGAGGAGCAATCAGCCCCAGCATTTT.